This T cell receptor (beta chain) comes out of a study of T-cell reconstitution after alpha-beta-depleted transplantation in children. The germline CDR1 and CDR2 sequences are LNHDA and SQIVND (reference sequence). This CDR3 comprises 14 residues. V gave up 1 base and J gave up 5 bases, with 9 bases separating them. TCRbeta library preparation incorporated unique molecular identifiers. TCRdb re-called the PCR reads with MiXCR, one entry per CDR3 protein. The sample lists some 500,000 distinct CDR3 sequences, about 33% seen once, with 2% to 2.5% in the top ten. This clonotype has just a few counts. The source is a human donor who donated a stem cell graft to a child with aplastic anemia. This sample comprised PBMCs from the stem cell graft donor, obtained from the stem cell graft. The chain has TRBV19 and TRBJ2-1; D may be TRBD1 (6 bases). CDR3 sequence: CASSIAGQHNEQFF. The CDR3 nucleotides read TGTGCCAGTAGTATAGCAGGACAGCACAATGAGCAGTTCTTC.